This T cell receptor (beta chain) emerged from a study of blood T cell repertoires in COVID-19 (dated by TCRdb to about 2020). About the full investigation: Samples from collaborators originated in the United States, Italy and Spain and spanned both the acute and convalescent phases of COVID-19. The prospective study material was composed of cDNA or gDNA derived from T cells, B-cell-depleted T cells, or PBMCs. The dataset comprised deeply sampled blood TCRbeta repertoires from subjects exposed to, actively infected with, or recovered from COVID-19. The repertoires were released in a freely available public database intended as a resource for research on the immune response to SARS-CoV-2. The samples were drawn from two sources: the first 160 participants of the ongoing ImmuneRACE study, and 950 to 1,500 subjects contributed by 6 global collaborators. Sample metadata almost always included a de-identified subject ID, COVID-19 status, age in years and sex. Where HLA class I and class II types were available, the types were taken from metadata supplied by the sample provider, not from assay-based typing. The research as a whole found: How much clinical and demographic metadata was included differed by source and by participant, and the metadata was provided uncurated.

Remarks on this clone: Its recognized antigen is unknown. Base qualities are missing; no much larger clone stands one base away.

Collaborating institutions collected whole blood in K2EDTA tubes following their own protocols. Collaborator samples were shipped for TCRbeta analysis as frozen whole blood, isolated PBMCs, or DNA extracted from either sample type. Between the V and J ends, shortened by 2 bases and 9 bases respectively, the junction contains 11 bases. The CDR3, cysteine through phenylalanine, is 13 amino acids long. Of the read, only the CDR3 DNA is kept; its 39 bases are in frame from base 1. TCRbeta CDR3 regions were amplified from genomic DNA using the immunoSEQ Assay, a bias-controlled multiplex PCR. As for how the authors treated the data: Nucleated cell counts per sample were estimated from amplification of reference gene primers within the assay. Sequence reads were collapsed and filtered to measure the absolute abundance of every unique TCRbeta CDR3 rearrangement. For each sample, productive Simpson clonality was calculated as the square root of Simpson's diversity index across productive rearrangements. TCRdb's version of the immuneACCESS table is confined to in-frame rearrangements and falls short of the full clone set. An unresolved V gene accounts for under half of the shortfall where checked; the remainder is of unknown origin. From that table come the V and J calls and clone size; the DNA was used to work out D and trimming. The sample table records about 130,000 clones; 87% of these occur just once. Approximately 3.3% of the sample comes from the top ten.

The sequence was obtained from a woman aged 55-75 years with acute or convalescent COVID-19. Rearrangement joined TRBV12-3 or TRBV12-4 to TRBJ2-1; the D segment could be TRBD2, given 6 matching bases. Material: peripheral blood. The CDR3 sequence is CASSLFLTSEQFF. The sequenced DNA: TGTGCCAGCAGTTTATTTTTGACTAGTGAGCAGTTCTTC.